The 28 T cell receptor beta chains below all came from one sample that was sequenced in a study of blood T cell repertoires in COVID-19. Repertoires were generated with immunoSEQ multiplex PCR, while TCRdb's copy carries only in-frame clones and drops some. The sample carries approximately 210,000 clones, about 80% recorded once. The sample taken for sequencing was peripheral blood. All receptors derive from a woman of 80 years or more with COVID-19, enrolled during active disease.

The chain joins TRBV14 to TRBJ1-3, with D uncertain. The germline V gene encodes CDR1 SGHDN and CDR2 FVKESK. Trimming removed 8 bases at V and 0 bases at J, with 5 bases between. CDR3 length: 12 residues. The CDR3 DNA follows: TGTGCCAGCTCGTTCTCTGGAAACACCATATATTTT. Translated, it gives CASSFSGNTIYF. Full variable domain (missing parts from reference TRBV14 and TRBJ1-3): EAGVTQFPSHSVIEKGQTVTLRCDPISGHDNLYWYRRVMGKEIKFLLHFVKESKQDESGMPNNRFLAERTGGTYSTLKVQPAELEDSGVYFCASSFSGNTIYFGEGSWLTVV.

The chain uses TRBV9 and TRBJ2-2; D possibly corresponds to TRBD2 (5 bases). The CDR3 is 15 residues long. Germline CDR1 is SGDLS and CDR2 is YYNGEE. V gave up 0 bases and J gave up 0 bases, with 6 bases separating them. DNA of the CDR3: TGTGCCAGCAGCGTAGTCGGGGCGAACACCGGGGAGCTGTTTTTT. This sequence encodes CASSVVGANTGELFF.

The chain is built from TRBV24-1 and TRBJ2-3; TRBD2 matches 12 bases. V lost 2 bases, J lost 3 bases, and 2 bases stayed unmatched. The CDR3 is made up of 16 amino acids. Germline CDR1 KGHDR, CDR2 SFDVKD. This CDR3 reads CATSDSSGRVTDTQYF. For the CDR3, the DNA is TGTGCCACCAGTGATTCTAGCGGGAGGGTGACAGATACGCAGTATTTT.

The CDR3 protein is CASSVGGGLEAFF. For the CDR3, the DNA is TGTGCCAGCAGCGTAGGGGGGGGCCTTGAAGCTTTCTTT. The chain links TRBV9 to TRBJ1-1; D possibly corresponds to TRBD1 (6 bases). With 0 bases removed from V and 7 bases from J, the gap between germline ends came to 10 bases. Germline CDR1 and CDR2: SGDLS and YYNGEE. The CDR3 totals 13 residues.

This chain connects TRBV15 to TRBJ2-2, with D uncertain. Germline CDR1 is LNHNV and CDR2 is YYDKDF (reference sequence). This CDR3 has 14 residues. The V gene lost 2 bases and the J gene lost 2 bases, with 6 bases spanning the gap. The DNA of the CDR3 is TGTGCCACCAGCAGACAACACAACACCGGGGAGCTGTTTTTT. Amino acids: CATSRQHNTGELFF.

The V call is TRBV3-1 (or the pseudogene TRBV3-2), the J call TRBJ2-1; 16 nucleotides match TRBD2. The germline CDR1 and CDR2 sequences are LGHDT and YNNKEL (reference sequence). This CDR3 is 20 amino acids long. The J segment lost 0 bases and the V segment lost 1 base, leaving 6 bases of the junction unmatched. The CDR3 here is CASSQVPGLAGGPSYNEQFF. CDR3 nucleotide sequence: TGTGCCAGCAGCCAAGTTCCGGGACTAGCGGGAGGGCCCTCCTACAATGAGCAGTTCTTC.

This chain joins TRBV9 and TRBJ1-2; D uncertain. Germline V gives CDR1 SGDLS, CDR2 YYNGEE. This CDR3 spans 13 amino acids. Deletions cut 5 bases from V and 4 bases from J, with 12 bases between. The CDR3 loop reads CASSPTETYGYTF. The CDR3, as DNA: TGTGCCAGCAGTCCGACGGAGACCTATGGCTACACCTTC.

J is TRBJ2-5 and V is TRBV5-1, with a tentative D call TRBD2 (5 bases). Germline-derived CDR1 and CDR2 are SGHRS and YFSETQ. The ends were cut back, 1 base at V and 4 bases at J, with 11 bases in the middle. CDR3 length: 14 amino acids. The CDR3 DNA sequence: TGCGCCAGCAGCTTGAGCGGTACGGGAGAGACCCAGTACTTC. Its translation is CASSLSGTGETQYF.

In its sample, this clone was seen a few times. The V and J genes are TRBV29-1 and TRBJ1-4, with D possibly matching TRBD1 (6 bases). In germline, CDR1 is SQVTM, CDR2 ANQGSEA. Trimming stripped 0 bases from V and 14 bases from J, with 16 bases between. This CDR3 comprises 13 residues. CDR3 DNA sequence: TGCAGCGTTGAAGATCAGGGAGGGGGTAGCCTGTTTTTT. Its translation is CSVEDQGGGSLFF.

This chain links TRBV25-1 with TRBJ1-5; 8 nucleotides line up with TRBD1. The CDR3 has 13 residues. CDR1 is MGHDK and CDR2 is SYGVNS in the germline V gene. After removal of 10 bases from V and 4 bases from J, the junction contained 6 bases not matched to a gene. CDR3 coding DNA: TGTGCCACTTCGGACAGGGTGAATCAGCCCCAGCATTTT. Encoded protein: CATSDRVNQPQHF.

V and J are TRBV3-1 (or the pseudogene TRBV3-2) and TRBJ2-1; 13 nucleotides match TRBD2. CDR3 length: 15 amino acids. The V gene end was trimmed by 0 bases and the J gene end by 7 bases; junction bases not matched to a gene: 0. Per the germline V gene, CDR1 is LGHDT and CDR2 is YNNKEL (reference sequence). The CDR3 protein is CASSQELAGGNEQFF. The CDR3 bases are TGTGCCAGCAGCCAAGAACTAGCGGGAGGGAATGAGCAGTTCTTC.

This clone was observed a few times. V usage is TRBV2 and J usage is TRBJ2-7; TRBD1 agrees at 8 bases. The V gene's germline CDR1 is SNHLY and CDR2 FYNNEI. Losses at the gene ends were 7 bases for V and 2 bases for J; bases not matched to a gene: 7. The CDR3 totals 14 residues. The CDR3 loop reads CASKTDRAAYEQYF. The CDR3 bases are TGTGCCAGCAAAACGGACAGGGCTGCCTACGAGCAGTACTTC.

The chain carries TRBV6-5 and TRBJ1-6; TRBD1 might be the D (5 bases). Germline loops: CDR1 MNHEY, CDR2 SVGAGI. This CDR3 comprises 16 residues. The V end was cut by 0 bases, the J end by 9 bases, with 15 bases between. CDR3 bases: TGTGCCAGCAGTTACTCGTTGAATCAGGGTAGTTCACCCCTCCACTTT. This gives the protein CASSYSLNQGSSPLHF.

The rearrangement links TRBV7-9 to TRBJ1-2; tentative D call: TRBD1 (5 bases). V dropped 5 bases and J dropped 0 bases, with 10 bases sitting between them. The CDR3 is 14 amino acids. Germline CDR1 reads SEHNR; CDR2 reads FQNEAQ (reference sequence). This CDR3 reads CASSPGGANYGYTF. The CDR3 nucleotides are TGTGCCAGCAGCCCCGGGGGGGCTAACTATGGCTACACCTTC.

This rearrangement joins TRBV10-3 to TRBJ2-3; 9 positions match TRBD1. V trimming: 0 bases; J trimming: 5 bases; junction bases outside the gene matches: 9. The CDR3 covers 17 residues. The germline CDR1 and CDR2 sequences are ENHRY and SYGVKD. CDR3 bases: TGTGCCATCAGTGAGTCACAGAACAGGGGGCCTGTAGATACGCAGTATTTT. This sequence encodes CAISESQNRGPVDTQYF.

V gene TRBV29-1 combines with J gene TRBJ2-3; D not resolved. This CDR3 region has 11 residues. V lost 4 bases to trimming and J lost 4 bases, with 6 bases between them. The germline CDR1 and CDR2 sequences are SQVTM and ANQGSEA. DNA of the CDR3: TGCAGCGTTGGATCAGCAGATACGCAGTATTTT. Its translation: CSVGSADTQYF.

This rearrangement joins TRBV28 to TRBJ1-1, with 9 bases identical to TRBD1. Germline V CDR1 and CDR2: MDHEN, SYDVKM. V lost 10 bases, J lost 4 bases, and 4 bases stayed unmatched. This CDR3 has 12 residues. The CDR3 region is CATGTGSTEAFF. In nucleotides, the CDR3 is TGTGCCACCGGGACAGGGAGCACTGAAGCTTTCTTT.

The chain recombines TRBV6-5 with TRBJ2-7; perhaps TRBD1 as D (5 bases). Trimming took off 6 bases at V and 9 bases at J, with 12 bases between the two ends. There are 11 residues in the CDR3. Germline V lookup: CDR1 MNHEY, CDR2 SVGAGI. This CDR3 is CASSGRVGQYF. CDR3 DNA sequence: TGTGCCAGCAGCGGCAGGGTCGGGCAGTACTTC.

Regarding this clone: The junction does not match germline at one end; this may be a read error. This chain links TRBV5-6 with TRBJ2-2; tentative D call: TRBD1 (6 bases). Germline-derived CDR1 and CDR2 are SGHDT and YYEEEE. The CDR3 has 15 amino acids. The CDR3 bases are TGTGCCAGCAGCTTGGGTTTGGGGGCGAACGGGGAGCTGTCTTTT. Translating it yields CASSLGLGANGELSF. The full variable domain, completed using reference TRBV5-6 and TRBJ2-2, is DAGVTQSPTHLIKTRGQQVTLRCSPKSGHDTVSWYQQALGQGPQFIFQYYEEEERQRGNFPDRFSGHQFPNYSSELNVNALLLGDSALYLCASSLGLGANGELSFGEGSRLTVL.

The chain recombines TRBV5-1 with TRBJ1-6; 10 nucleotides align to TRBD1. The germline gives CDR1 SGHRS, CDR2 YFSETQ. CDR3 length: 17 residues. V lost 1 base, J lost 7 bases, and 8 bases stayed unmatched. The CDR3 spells CASSLLGTGVGNSPLHF. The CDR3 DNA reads TGCGCCAGCAGCTTGCTTGGGACAGGGGTTGGAAATTCACCCCTCCACTTT.

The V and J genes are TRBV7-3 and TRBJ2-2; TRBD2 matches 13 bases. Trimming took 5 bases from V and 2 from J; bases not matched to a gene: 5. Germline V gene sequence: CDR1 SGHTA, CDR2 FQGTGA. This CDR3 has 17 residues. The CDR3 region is CASSPPGLAGNTGELFF. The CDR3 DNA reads TGTGCCAGCAGCCCGCCGGGACTAGCGGGAAACACCGGGGAGCTGTTTTTT. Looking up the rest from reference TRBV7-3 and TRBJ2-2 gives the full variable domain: GAGVSQTPSNKVTEKGKYVELRCDPISGHTALYWYRQSLGQGPEFLIYFQGTGAADDSGLPNDRFFAVRPEGSVSTLKIQRTERGDSAVYLCASSPPGLAGNTGELFFGEGSRLTVL.

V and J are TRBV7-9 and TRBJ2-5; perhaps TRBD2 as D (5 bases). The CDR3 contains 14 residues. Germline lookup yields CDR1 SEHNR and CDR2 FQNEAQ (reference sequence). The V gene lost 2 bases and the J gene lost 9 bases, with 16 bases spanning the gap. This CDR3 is CASSLSVVAHSQYF. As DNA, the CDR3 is TGTGCCAGCAGCTTATCGGTCGTAGCGCATTCCCAGTACTTC.

The DNA of the CDR3 is TGTGCCGTCTTCTCCGGGACAGTTGGTCAGCAGTTCTTC. Translating it yields CAVFSGTVGQQFF. The chain employs TRBV6-5 and TRBJ2-1, with 7 bases identical to TRBD1. The ends lost 11 bases at V and 11 bases at J; junction bases unmatched: 15. CDR1 MNHEY and CDR2 SVGAGI come from the germline V gene. The CDR3 extends over 13 amino acids.

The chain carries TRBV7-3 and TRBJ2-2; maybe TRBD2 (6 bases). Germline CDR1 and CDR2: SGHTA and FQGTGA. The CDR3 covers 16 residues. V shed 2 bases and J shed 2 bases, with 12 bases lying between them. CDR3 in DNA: TGTGCCAGCAGCTTACTGGGGCGGGGCAACACCGGGGAGCTGTTTTTT. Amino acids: CASSLLGRGNTGELFF.

The DNA of the CDR3 is TGTGCCACCAGTGACAGGGGAGATCAGCCCCAGCATTTT. Translated: CATSDRGDQPQHF. The chain carries TRBV24-1 and TRBJ1-5; maybe TRBD1 (6 bases). V was cut by 4 bases and J by 5 bases, with 8 bases left in between. Germline-derived CDR1 and CDR2 are KGHDR and SFDVKD. The CDR3 is 13 residues long.

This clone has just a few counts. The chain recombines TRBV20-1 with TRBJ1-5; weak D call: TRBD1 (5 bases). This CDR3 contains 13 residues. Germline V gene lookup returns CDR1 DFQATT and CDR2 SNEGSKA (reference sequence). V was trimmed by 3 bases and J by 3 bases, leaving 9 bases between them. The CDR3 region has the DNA TGCAGTGCTAGTCAAGGGGTCAATCAGCCCCAGCATTTT. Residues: CSASQGVNQPQHF.

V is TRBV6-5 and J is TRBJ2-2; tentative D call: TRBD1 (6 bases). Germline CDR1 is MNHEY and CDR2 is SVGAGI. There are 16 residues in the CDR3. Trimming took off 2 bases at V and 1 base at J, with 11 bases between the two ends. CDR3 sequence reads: CASSYDRTVNTGELFF. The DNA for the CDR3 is TGTGCCAGCAGTTACGACCGGACAGTGAACACCGGGGAGCTGTTTTTT.

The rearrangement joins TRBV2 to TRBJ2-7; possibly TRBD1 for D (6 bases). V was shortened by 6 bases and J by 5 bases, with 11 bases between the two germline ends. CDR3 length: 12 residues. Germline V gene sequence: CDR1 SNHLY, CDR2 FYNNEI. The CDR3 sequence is CASSQGTHEQYF. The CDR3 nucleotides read TGTGCCAGCAGCCAAGGGACACACGAGCAGTACTTC.